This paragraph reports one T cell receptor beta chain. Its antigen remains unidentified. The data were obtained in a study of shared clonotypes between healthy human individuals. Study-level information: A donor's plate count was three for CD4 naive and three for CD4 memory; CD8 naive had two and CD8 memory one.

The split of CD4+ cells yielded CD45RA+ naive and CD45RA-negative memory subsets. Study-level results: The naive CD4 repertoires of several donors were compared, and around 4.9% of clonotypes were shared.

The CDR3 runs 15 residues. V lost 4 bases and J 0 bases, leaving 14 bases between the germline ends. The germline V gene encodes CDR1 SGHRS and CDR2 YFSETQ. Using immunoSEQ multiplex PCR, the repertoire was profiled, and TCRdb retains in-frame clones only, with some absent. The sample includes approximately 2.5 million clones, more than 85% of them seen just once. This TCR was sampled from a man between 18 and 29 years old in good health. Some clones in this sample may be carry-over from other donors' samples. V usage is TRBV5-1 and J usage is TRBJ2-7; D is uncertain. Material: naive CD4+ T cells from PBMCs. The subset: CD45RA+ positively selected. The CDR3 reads CASSVTASSSYEQYF. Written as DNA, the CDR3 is TGCGCCAGCAGCGTCACGGCTTCAAGCTCCTACGAGCAGTACTTC.